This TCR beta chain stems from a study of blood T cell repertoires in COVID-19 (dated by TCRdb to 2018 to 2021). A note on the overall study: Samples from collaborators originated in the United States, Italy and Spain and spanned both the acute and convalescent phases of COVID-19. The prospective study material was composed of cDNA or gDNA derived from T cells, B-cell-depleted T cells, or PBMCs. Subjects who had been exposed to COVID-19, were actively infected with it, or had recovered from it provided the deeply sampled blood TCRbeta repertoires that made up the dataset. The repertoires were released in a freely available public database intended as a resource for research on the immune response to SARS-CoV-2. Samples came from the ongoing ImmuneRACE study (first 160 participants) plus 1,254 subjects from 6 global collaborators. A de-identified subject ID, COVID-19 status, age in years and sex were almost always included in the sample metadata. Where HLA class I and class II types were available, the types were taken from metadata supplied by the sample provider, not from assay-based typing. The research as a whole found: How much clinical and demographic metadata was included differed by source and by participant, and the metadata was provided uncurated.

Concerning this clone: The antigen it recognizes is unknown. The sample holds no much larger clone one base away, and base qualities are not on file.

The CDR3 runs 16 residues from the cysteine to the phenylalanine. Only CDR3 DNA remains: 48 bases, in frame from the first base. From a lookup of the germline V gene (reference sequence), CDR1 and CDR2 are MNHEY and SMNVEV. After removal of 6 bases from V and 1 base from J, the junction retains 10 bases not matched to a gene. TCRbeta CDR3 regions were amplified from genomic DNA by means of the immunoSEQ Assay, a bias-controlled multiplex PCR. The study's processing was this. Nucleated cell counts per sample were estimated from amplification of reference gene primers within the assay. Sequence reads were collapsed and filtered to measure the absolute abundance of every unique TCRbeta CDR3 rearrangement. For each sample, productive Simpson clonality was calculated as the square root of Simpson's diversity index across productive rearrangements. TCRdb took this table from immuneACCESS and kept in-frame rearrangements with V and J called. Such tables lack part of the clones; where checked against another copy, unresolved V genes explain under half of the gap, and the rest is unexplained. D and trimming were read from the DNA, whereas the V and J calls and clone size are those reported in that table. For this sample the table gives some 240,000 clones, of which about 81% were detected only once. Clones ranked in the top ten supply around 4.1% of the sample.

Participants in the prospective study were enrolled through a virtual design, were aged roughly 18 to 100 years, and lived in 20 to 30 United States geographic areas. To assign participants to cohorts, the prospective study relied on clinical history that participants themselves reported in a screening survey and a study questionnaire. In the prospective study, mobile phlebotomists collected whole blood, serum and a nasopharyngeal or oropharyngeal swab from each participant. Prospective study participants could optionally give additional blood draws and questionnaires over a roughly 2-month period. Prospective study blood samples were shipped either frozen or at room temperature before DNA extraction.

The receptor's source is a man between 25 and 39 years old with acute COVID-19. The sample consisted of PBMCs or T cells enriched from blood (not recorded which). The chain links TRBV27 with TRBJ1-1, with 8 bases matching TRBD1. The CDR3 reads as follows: CASSPLTGETNTEAFF. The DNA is TGTGCCAGCAGCCCTCTGACAGGGGAAACGAACACTGAAGCTTTCTTT.